This T cell receptor (beta chain) was captured in a study of human T cells and chemical hapten exposure. Stated time point: patch test 1, 2 weeks after DPC sensitization. This sample's treatment: therapeutic diphenylcyclopropenone sensitization with weekly scalp DPC. Germline-derived CDR1 and CDR2 are MNHNY and SVGAGI (reference sequence). The CDR3 length is 15 residues. Trimming cost V 0 bases and J 5 bases, with 12 bases left between them. Original handling: Counts of TCRs in each sample centred on a median of roughly 89,000 and extended from around 25,000 to 690,000. TCRdb processed the RACE reads anew with MiXCR; each CDR3 protein has one entry. The authors' filters were not applied to this entry. The data show some 380,000 distinct CDR3 sequences, with 4% to 5.5% seen just once and under 3% held by the top ten.

The TCR sequence derives from a woman in her forties or fifties with alopecia areata. Some clones in this sample may be carry-over from other donors' samples. Here the sequenced sample was whole blood, taken in connection with sensitization to the hapten diphenylcyclopropenone (DPC). The chain has TRBV6-6 and TRBJ2-3; maybe TRBD1 (6 bases). This chain's CDR3 is CASSYSRGSLDTQYF. The CDR3 DNA reads as TGTGCCAGCAGTTACTCGAGGGGGTCGTTAGATACGCAGTATTTT.